Shown below are 17 T cell receptor beta chains from a single sample sequenced in a study of CD8+ T cells in alopecia areata. Sequencing relied on a cDNA template that was reverse transcribed from extracted RNA. Profiled with immunoSEQ multiplex PCR; TCRdb holds only in-frame clones, not every one. The sample consists of 150,000 or so clones, around 55% of them appearing once. This sample comprised CD8+ T cells sorted from blood, obtained at week 0. These receptors were obtained from a human donor with alopecia areata.

Concerning this clone: The germline gene is not matched at one end of the junction; a read error may be the cause. The chain combines TRBV29-1 with TRBJ2-5; D is ambiguous. The CDR3 is 12 residues long. The germline CDR1 and CDR2 sequences are SQVTM and ANQGSEA. DNA for the CDR3: TGCAGCGTTGATCCGGTCCAAGGGACCCAGTACTTC. Protein product: CSVDPVQGTQYF. The full variable domain, in which reference TRBV29-1 and TRBJ2-5 provide the parts outside the CDR3, is SAVISQKPSRDICQRGTSLTIQCQVDSQVTMMFWYRQQPGQSLTLIATANQGSEATYESGFVIDKFPISRPNLTFSTLTVSNMSPEDSSIYLCSVDPVQGTQYFGPGTRLLVL.

The table lists this clone with a few counts. The V and J genes are TRBV30 and TRBJ2-7; the match to TRBD2 covers 9 bases. The length of the CDR3 is 16 residues. CDR1 is GTSNPN and CDR2 is SVGIG in the germline V gene (reference sequence). V gave up 4 bases and J gave up 1 base; unmatched junction bases: 11. The CDR3 DNA reads TGTGCCTGGACCTGGGGAGGTAGCGGGGGATCCTACGAGCAGTACTTC. It encodes CAWTWGGSGGSYEQYF.

This chain links TRBV5-6 with TRBJ1-1, with D unclear. V lost 1 base to trimming and J lost 1 base, with 5 bases between them. The CDR3 runs 13 residues. Germline V CDR1 and CDR2: SGHDT, YYEEEE. Here the CDR3 reads CASSLSQNTEAFF. In DNA form, the CDR3 reads TGTGCCAGCAGCTTGTCCCAGAACACTGAAGCTTTCTTT. Full variable domain (missing parts from reference TRBV5-6 and TRBJ1-1): DAGVTQSPTHLIKTRGQQVTLRCSPKSGHDTVSWYQQALGQGPQFIFQYYEEEERQRGNFPDRFSGHQFPNYSSELNVNALLLGDSALYLCASSLSQNTEAFFGQGTRLTVV.

This chain links TRBV27 with TRBJ2-1; D not certain. Germline CDR1 is MNHEY and CDR2 is SMNVEV (reference sequence). The CDR3 length is 15 residues. V was pared by 1 base and J by 4 bases, with 11 bases between. The CDR3, as DNA: TGTGCCAGCAGTTTATTGAGCGCCATTTACAATGAGCAGTTCTTC. This translates into CASSLLSAIYNEQFF.

A single count supports this clone. J is TRBJ1-2 and V is TRBV30; D is possibly TRBD1 (5 bases). Germline lookup yields CDR1 GTSNPN and CDR2 SVGIG (reference sequence). With 5 bases removed from V and 6 bases from J, the gap between germline ends came to 13 bases. The CDR3 is 12 amino acids. The CDR3 sequence: CAWARGADGYTF. In DNA, the CDR3 is TGTGCCTGGGCGAGAGGGGCGGATGGCTACACCTTC.

The CDR3 bases are TGCAGCGTTGAGGACACTTCATACTCTCTCCACTTT. This gives the protein CSVEDTSYSLHF. The gene calls are TRBV29-1 and TRBJ1-6, with D maybe TRBD1 (5 bases). The CDR3 is 12 amino acids. The germline V gene encodes CDR1 SQVTM and CDR2 ANQGSEA. Deletions cut 3 bases from V and 16 bases from J, with 16 bases between.

The gene calls are TRBV14 and TRBJ1-4, with a possible D match to TRBD1 (6 bases). V lost 4 bases, J lost 0 bases, and 12 bases lay in between. Germline V gene lookup returns CDR1 SGHDN and CDR2 FVKESK. The CDR3 is 16 residues long. CDR3 protein: CASSRTAFSTNEKLFF. As DNA, the CDR3 is TGTGCCAGCAGCCGGACAGCCTTCTCAACTAATGAAAAACTGTTTTTT.

V usage is TRBV19 and J usage is TRBJ2-5, with a weak D call TRBD1 (5 bases). Trimming took off 3 bases at V and 5 bases at J, with 16 bases between the two ends. CDR3 length: 15 residues. Germline V gene sequence: CDR1 LNHDA, CDR2 SQIVND (reference sequence). The CDR3 is CASSIVARAGETQYF. The CDR3 DNA sequence: TGTGCCAGTAGTATCGTTGCCAGGGCAGGGGAGACCCAGTACTTC.

V gene TRBV9 combines with J gene TRBJ2-5; a weak D match, TRBD1 (7 bases). Germline V CDR1 and CDR2: SGDLS, YYNGEE. Trimming removed 4 bases at V and 5 bases at J, with 18 bases between. This CDR3 has 15 residues. The CDR3 sequence: CASSTGEDGLETQYF. CDR3 DNA sequence: TGTGCCAGCAGCACAGGGGAGGACGGCCTGGAGACCCAGTACTTC.

The CDR3 is CAWSSLAGREQFF. CDR3 nucleotides: TGTGCCTGGAGTTCCCTAGCCGGGAGAGAGCAGTTCTTC. The rearrangement uses TRBV30 and TRBJ2-1; D is perhaps TRBD2 (6 bases). This CDR3 has 13 amino acids. Germline-derived CDR1 and CDR2 are GTSNPN and SVGIG (reference sequence). V was shortened by 2 bases and J by 10 bases, with 15 bases between the two germline ends. The whole variable domain, filled in from reference TRBV30 and TRBJ2-1, reads SQTIHQWPATLVQPVGSPLSLECTVEGTSNPNLYWYRQAAGRGLQLLFYSVGIGQISSEVPQNLSASRPQDRQFILSSKKLLLSDSGFYLCAWSSLAGREQFFGPGTRLTVL.

The chain carries TRBV30 and TRBJ1-1; unclear D gene. Trimming removed 0 bases from V and 1 base from J, with 12 bases in between. The germline CDR1 and CDR2 sequences are GTSNPN and SVGIG (reference sequence). This CDR3 spans 15 amino acids. The CDR3 sequence: CAWSVNSVSNTEAFF. As DNA, the CDR3 is TGTGCCTGGAGTGTAAACAGCGTGTCGAACACTGAAGCTTTCTTT.

The DNA of the CDR3 is TGCGCCAGCAGCCAAGATCTCACGGGGCGGAATGAGCAGTTCTTC. It translates to CASSQDLTGRNEQFF. This sequence joins TRBV4-3 and TRBJ2-1; D is tentatively TRBD1 or TRBD2 (5 bases each). V lost 0 bases, J lost 7 bases, and 13 bases lay in between. There are 15 residues in the CDR3. Germline V lookup: CDR1 LGHNA, CDR2 YSLEER.

This clone was counted only a few times. The chain has TRBV30 and TRBJ2-1; possibly TRBD2 for D (5 bases). V was shortened by 3 bases and J by 9 bases, with 12 bases between the two germline ends. This CDR3 spans 12 amino acids. Germline V gene sequence: CDR1 GTSNPN, CDR2 SVGIG (reference sequence). As DNA, the CDR3 is TGTGCCTGGAGACCCACGGCGGGTGAGCAGTTCTTC. Translating it yields CAWRPTAGEQFF.

The CDR3 loop is CASSFRDGAYEQYF. In DNA, the CDR3 is TGTGCCAGCAGCTTCCGGGACGGCGCCTACGAGCAGTACTTC. J is TRBJ2-7 and V is TRBV5-6, with D tentatively TRBD1 or TRBD2 (5 bases each). The germline V gene has CDR1 SGHDT and CDR2 YYEEEE. This CDR3 has 14 amino acids. V was cut by 2 bases and J by 2 bases, with 11 bases left in between.

The chain joins TRBV7-2 to TRBJ2-7, with D unclear. The germline V gene has CDR1 SGHTA and CDR2 FQGNSA. V lost 6 bases and J lost 3, with 12 bases in between. This CDR3 has 13 residues. The CDR3 loop is CASSQDGYYEQYF. The CDR3 DNA is TGTGCCAGCAGTCAAGACGGATACTACGAGCAGTACTTC.

This chain uses TRBV4-3 with TRBJ2-1, with 11 bases lining up with TRBD2. The junction had 3 bases not matched to a gene; V was cut back by 1 base and J by 4 bases. The CDR3 has 16 amino acids. The germline gives CDR1 LGHNA, CDR2 YSLEER. CDR3 loop: CASSQGASGGYNEQFF. Written as DNA, the CDR3 is TGCGCCAGCAGCCAAGGGGCTAGCGGGGGGTACAATGAGCAGTTCTTC.

V gene TRBV5-1 combines with J gene TRBJ2-3; D call uncertain. The germline V gene encodes CDR1 SGHRS and CDR2 YFSETQ. The CDR3 spans 12 residues. Trimming removed 5 bases from V and 3 bases from J, with 7 bases in between. The CDR3 DNA follows: TGCGCCAGCAGACCTAGTACAGATACGCAGTATTTT. This translates into CASRPSTDTQYF. The whole variable domain, remainder taken from reference TRBV5-1 and TRBJ2-3, is KAGVTQTPRYLIKTRGQQVTLSCSPISGHRSVSWYQQTPGQGLQFLFEYFSETQRNKGNFPGRFSGRQFSNSRSEMNVSTLELGDSALYLCASRPSTDTQYFGPGTRLTVL.